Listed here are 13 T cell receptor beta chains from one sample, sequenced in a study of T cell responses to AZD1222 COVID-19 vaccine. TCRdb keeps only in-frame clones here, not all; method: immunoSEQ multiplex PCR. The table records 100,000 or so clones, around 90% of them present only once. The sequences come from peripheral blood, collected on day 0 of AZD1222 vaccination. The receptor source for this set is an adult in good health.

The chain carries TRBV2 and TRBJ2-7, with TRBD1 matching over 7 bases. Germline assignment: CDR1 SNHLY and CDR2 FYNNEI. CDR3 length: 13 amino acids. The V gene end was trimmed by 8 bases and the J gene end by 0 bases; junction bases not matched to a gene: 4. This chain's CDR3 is CASVGGSSYEQYF. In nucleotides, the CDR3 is TGTGCCAGCGTAGGGGGCAGCTCCTACGAGCAGTACTTC.

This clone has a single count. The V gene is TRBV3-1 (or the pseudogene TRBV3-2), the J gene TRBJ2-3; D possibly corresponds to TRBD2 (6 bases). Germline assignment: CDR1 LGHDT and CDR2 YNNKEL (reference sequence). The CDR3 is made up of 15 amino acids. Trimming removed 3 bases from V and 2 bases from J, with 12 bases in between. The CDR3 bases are TGTGCCAGCAGCCAGCCGGGAGTCGCCACAGATACGCAGTATTTT. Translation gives CASSQPGVATDTQYF.

CDR3 coding DNA: TGTGCCAGCAGTTTATCGTCGGTTGGGGGGCGAACTGAAGCTTTCTTT. Its translation is CASSLSSVGGRTEAFF. V gene TRBV27 combines with J gene TRBJ1-1; tentatively, D is TRBD1 (6 bases). The CDR3 spans 16 residues. Deletions cut 0 bases from V and 5 bases from J, with 16 bases between. CDR1 MNHEY and CDR2 SMNVEV come from the germline V gene (reference sequence).

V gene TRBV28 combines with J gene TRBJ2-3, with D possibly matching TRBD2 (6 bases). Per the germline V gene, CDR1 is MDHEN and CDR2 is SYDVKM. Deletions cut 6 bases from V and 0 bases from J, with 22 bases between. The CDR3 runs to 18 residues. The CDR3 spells CASSPRKHSGTSTDTQYF. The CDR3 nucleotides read TGTGCCAGCAGCCCACGAAAACATAGCGGAACTAGCACAGATACGCAGTATTTT.

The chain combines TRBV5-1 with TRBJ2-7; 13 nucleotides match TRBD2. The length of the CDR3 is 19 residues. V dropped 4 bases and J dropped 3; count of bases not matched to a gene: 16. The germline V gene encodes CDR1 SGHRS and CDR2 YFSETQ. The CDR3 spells CASSHTPGLAGRKIYEQYF. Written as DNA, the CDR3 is TGCGCCAGCAGCCACACCCCGGGACTAGCGGGAAGAAAGATCTACGAGCAGTACTTC. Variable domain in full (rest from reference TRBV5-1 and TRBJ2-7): KAGVTQTPRYLIKTRGQQVTLSCSPISGHRSVSWYQQTPGQGLQFLFEYFSETQRNKGNFPGRFSGRQFSNSRSEMNVSTLELGDSALYLCASSHTPGLAGRKIYEQYFGPGTRLTVT.

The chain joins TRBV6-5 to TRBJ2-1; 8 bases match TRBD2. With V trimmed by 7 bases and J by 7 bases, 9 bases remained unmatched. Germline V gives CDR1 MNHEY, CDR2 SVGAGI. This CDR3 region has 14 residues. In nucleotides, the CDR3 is TGTGCCAGCACTCCGGGACTAGGATTGAATGAGCAGTTCTTC. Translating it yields CASTPGLGLNEQFF.

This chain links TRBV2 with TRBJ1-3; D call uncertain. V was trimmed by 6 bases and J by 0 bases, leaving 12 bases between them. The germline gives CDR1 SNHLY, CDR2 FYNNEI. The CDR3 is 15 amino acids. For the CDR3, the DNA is TGTGCCAGCAGCCTACGGACGGACTCTGGAAACACCATATATTTT. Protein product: CASSLRTDSGNTIYF.

Here the CDR3 DNA reads TGTGCCAGCAGCTTAGACAGCGGAGGCTACAATGAGCAGTTCTTC. Translation gives CASSLDSGGYNEQFF. The gene calls are TRBV7-2 and TRBJ2-1; perhaps TRBD2 as D (5 bases). Trimming took off 1 base at V and 3 bases at J, with 10 bases between the two ends. This CDR3 comprises 15 residues. In germline, CDR1 is SGHTA, CDR2 FQGNSA.

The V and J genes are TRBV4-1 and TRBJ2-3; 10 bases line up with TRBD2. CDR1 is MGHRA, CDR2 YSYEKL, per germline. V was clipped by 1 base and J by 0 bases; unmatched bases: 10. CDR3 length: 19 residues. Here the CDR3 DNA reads TGCGCCAGCAGCCAAGCGCTCAGCGGGAGGGTCACTAGCACAGATACGCAGTATTTT. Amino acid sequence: CASSQALSGRVTSTDTQYF.

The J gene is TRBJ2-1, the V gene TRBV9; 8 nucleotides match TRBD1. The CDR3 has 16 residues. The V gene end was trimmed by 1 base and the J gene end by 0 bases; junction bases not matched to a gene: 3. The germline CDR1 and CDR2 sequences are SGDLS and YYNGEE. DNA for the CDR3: TGTGCCAGCAGCGTACAGGGGGCTTACTCCTACAATGAGCAGTTCTTC. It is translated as CASSVQGAYSYNEQFF.

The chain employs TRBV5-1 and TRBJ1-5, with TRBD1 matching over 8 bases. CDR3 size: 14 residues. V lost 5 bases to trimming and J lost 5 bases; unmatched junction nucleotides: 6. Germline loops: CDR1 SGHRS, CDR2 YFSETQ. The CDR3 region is CASSFTGGDQPQHF. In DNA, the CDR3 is TGCGCCAGCAGTTTTACAGGGGGGGATCAGCCCCAGCATTTT.

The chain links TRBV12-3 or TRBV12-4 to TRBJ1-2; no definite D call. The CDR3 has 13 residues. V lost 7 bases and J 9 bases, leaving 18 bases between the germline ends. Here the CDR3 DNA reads TGTGCCAGCACTTCAGACCGATCTCGGCGCTACACCTTC. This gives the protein CASTSDRSRRYTF.

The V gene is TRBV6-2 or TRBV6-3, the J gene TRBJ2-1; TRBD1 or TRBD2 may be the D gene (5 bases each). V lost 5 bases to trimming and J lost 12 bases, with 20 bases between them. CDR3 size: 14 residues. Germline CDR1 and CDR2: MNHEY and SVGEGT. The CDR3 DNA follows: TGTGCCAGCAGTCCCCCCGACGAAATGGGACGGCAGTTCTTC. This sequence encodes CASSPPDEMGRQFF.